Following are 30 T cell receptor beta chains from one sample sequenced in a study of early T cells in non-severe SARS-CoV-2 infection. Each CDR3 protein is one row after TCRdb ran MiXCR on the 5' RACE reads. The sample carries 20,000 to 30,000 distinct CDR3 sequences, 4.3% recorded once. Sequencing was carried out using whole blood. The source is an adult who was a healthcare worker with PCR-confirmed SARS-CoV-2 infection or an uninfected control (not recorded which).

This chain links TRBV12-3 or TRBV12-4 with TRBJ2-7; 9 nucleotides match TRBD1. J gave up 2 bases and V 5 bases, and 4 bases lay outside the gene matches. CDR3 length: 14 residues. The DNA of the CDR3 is TGTGCCAGCAGTCCGACAGGGGGGCCCTACGAGCAGTACTTC. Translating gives CASSPTGGPYEQYF.

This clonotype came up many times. In DNA, the CDR3 is TGTGCCAGCAGCCAAGTAACGGGGGGCCCCCAAGAGACCCAGTACTTC. Translation: CASSQVTGGPQETQYF. J is TRBJ2-5 and V is TRBV14, with D possibly TRBD2 on 7 matching bases. CDR1 and CDR2 from the germline V gene are SGHDN and FVKESK. This CDR3 has 16 amino acids. Trimming left V 1 base short and J 1 base short, with 13 bases between.

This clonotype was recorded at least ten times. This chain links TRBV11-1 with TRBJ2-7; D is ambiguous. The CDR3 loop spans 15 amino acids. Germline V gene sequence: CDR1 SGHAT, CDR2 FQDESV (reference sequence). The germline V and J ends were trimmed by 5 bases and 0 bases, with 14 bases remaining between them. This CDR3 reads CASSQGRASSYEQYF. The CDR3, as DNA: TGTGCCAGCAGCCAAGGTAGGGCCAGCTCCTACGAGCAGTACTTC.

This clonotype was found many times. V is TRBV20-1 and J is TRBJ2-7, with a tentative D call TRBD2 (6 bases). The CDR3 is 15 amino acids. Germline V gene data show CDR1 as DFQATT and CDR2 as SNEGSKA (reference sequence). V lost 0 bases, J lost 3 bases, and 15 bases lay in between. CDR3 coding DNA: TGCAGTGCTAGAGATTACGGACTGGGACTCTACGAGCAGTACTTC. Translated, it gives CSARDYGLGLYEQYF.

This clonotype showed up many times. CDR3 sequence (DNA): TGTGCCAGCAGCCAAACGGGATTTGAAGCTTTCTTT. Translating it yields CASSQTGFEAFF. The V gene is TRBV3-1, the J gene TRBJ1-1; D uncertain. The germline CDR1 and CDR2 sequences are LGHDT and YNNKEL (reference sequence). The V and J ends lost 2 bases and 7 bases respectively, with 8 bases between them. CDR3 length: 12 residues.

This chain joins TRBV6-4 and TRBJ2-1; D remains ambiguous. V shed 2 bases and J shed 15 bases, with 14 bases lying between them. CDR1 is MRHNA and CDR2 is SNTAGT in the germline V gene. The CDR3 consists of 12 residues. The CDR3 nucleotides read TGTGCCAGCAGTGACGGTCCGGGTCCTTGGTTCTTC. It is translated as CASSDGPGPWFF.

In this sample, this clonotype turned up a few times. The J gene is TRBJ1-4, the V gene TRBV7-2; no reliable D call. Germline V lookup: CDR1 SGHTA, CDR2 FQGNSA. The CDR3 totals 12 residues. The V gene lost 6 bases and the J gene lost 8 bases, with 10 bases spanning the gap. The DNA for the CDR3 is TGTGCCAGCAGATTCTCGGGGGAAAAACTGTTTTTT. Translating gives CASRFSGEKLFF. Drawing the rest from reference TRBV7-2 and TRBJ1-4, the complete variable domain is GAGVSQSPSNKVTEKGKDVELRCDPISGHTALYWYRQSLGQGLEFLIYFQGNSAPDKSGLPSDRFSAERTGGSVSTLTIQRTQQEDSAVYLCASRFSGEKLFFGSGTQLSVL.

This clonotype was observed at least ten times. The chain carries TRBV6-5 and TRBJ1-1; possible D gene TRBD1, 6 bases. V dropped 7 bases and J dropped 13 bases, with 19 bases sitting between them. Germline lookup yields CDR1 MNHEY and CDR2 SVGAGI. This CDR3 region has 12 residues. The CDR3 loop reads CASTLEGGTVFF. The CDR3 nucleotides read TGTGCCAGCACTCTGGAGGGGGGGACGGTTTTCTTT.

CDR3 residues: CASSQVSTGDEQYF. For the CDR3, the DNA is TGCGCCAGCAGCCAAGTTTCGACAGGGGACGAGCAGTACTTC. The V gene is TRBV4-1, the J gene TRBJ2-7; 8 nucleotides align to TRBD1. The germline V gene has CDR1 MGHRA and CDR2 YSYEKL. This CDR3 spans 14 amino acids. The V segment lost 1 base and the J segment 5 bases; nucleotides outside the gene matches: 4.

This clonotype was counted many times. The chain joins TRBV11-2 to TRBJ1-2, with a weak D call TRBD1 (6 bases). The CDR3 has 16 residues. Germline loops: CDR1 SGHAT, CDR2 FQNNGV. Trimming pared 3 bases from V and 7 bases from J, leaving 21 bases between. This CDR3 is CASSLEFGGREAGYTF. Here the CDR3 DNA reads TGTGCCAGCAGCTTGGAGTTCGGGGGGCGCGAGGCTGGCTACACCTTC.

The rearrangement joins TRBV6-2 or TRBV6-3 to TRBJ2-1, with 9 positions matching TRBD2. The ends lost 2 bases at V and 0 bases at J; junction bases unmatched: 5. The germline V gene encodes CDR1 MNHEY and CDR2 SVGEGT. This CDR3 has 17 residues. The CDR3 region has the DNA TGTGCCAGCAGTTACAGACTAGCGGACCCCTCCTACAATGAGCAGTTCTTC. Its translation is CASSYRLADPSYNEQFF.

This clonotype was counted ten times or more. CDR3 coding DNA: TGCAGCGTTGTGCTCCCCGGCACAGATACGCAGTATTTT. It encodes CSVVLPGTDTQYF. This rearrangement joins TRBV29-1 to TRBJ2-3; D unresolved. Deletions cut 4 bases from V and 1 base from J, with 9 bases between. CDR1 and CDR2 from the germline V gene are SQVTM and ANQGSEA. The length of the CDR3 is 13 residues.

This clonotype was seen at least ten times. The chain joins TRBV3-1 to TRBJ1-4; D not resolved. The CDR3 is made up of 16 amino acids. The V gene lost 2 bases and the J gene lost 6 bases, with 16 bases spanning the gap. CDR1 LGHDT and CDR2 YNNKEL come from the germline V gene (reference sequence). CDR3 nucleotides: TGTGCCAGCAGCCAACGGAAAGGGTTTGGGTATGAAAAACTGTTTTTT. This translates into CASSQRKGFGYEKLFF.

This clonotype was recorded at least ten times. The CDR3 nucleotides are TGTGCCAGCAGCCCTAGAAGTTCATGGGAAAAACTGTTTTTT. As protein: CASSPRSSWEKLFF. J is TRBJ1-4 and V is TRBV28; unclear D gene. V was trimmed by 6 bases and J by 8 bases, leaving 16 bases between them. Per germline, CDR1 MDHEN and CDR2 SYDVKM. CDR3 length: 14 amino acids.

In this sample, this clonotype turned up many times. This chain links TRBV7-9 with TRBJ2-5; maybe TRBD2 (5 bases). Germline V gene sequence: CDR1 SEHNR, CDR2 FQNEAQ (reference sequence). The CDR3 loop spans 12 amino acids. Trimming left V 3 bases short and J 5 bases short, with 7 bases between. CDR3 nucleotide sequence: TGTGCCAGCAGCTTGGAGGTGGAGACCCAGTACTTC. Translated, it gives CASSLEVETQYF.

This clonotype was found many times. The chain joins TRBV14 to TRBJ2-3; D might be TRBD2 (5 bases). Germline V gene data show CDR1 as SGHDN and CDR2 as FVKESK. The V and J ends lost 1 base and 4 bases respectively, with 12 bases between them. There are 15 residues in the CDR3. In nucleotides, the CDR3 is TGTGCCAGCAGCCAAGTCGGAGGAGGCTCAGATACGCAGTATTTT. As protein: CASSQVGGGSDTQYF.

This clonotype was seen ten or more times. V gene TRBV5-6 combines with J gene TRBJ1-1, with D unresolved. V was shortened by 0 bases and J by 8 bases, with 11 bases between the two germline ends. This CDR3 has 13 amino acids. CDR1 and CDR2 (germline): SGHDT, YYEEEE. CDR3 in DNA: TGTGCCAGCAGCTTGGACGGGTTGAGAGAAGCTTTCTTT. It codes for CASSLDGLREAFF.

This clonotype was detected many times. CDR3 protein: CASTRGTGRTEAFF. In nucleotides, the CDR3 is TGTGCCAGCACCAGGGGGACAGGGCGGACTGAAGCTTTCTTT. This chain connects TRBV6-2 or TRBV6-3 to TRBJ1-1, with 9 bases matching TRBD1. This CDR3 contains 14 residues. In germline, CDR1 is MNHEY, CDR2 SVGEGT. V gave up 7 bases and J gave up 5 bases; unmatched junction bases: 8.

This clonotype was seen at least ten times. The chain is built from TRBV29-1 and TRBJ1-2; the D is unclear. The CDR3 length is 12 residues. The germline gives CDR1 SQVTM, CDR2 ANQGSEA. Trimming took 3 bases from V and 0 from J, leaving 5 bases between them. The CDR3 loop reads CSVDSANYGYTF. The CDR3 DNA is TGCAGCGTTGATTCCGCTAACTATGGCTACACCTTC.

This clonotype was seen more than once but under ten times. CDR3 DNA sequence: TGTGCCAGCAGTTTTGAGCGGGAGCTCTTCGAGCAGTACTTC. It codes for CASSFERELFEQYF. The chain uses TRBV28 and TRBJ2-7; 8 bases match TRBD2. After removal of 3 bases from V and 6 bases from J, the junction contained 7 bases not matched to a gene. Per germline, CDR1 MDHEN and CDR2 SYDVKM. This CDR3 is 14 amino acids long.

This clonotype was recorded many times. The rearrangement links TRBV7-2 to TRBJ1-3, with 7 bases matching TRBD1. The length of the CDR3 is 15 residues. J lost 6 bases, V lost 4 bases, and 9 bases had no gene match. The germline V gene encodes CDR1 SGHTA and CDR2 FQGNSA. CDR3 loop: CASSSQTGRLNTIYF. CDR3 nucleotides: TGTGCCAGCAGCTCCCAGACAGGGAGGTTAAACACCATATATTTT.

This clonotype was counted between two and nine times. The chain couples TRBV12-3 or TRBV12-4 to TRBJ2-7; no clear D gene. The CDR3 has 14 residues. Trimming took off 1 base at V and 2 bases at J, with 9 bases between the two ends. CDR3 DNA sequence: TGTGCCAGCAGTTTAGAGGCAGGCACCTACGAGCAGTACTTC. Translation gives CASSLEAGTYEQYF.

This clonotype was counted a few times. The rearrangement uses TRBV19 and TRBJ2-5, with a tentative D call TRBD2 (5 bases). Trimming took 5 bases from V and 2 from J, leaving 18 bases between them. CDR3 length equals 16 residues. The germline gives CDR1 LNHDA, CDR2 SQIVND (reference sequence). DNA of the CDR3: TGTGCCAGTAGTCGGACCCCCTCAAGGAGGCAAGAGACCCAGTACTTC. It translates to CASSRTPSRRQETQYF. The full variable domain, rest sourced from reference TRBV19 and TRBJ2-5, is DGGITQSPKYLFRKEGQNVTLSCEQNLNHDAMYWYRQDPGQGLRLIYYSQIVNDFQKGDIAEGYSVSREKKESFPLTVTSAQKNPTAFYLCASSRTPSRRQETQYFGPGTRLLVL.

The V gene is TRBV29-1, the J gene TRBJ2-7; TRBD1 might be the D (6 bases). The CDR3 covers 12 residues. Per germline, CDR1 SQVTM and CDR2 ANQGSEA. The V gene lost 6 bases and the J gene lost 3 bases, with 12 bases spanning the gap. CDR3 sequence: CSVHTGRYEQYF. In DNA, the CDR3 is TGCAGCGTACATACAGGGCGCTACGAGCAGTACTTC.

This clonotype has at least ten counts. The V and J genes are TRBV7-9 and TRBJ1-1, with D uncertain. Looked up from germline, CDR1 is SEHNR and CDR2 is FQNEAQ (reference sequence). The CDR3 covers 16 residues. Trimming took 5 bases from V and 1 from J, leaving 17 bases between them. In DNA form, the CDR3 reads TGTGCCAGCAGCCCCTCTTACCGGAGGACGAACACTGAAGCTTTCTTT. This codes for CASSPSYRRTNTEAFF.

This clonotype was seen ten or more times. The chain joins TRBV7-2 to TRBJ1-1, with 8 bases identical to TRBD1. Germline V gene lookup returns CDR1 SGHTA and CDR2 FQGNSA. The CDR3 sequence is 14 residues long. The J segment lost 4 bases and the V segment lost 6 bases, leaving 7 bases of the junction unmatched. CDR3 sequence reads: CASSWTGRGTEAFF. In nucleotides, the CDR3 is TGTGCCAGCAGTTGGACAGGGAGAGGCACTGAAGCTTTCTTT.

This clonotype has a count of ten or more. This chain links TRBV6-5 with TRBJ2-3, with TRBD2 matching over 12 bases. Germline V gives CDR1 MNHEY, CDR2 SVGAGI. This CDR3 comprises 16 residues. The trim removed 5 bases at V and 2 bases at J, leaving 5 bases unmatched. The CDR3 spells CASSPGLAGNTDTQYF. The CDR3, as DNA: TGTGCCAGCAGTCCGGGACTAGCGGGCAACACAGATACGCAGTATTTT.

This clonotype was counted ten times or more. The CDR3 region is CSARMYGPAFF. In nucleotides, the CDR3 is TGCAGTGCTAGGATGTACGGTCCCGCTTTCTTT. The genes are TRBV20-1 and TRBJ1-1; no firm D call. The CDR3 length is 11 residues. Per germline, CDR1 DFQATT and CDR2 SNEGSKA (reference sequence). V was pared by 3 bases and J by 11 bases, with 13 bases between.

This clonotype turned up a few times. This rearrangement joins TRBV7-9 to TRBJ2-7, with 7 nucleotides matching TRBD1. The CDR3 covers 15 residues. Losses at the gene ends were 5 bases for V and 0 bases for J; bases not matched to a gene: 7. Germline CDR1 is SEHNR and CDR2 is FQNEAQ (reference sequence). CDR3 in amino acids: CASSLGRGYSYEQYF. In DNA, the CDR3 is TGTGCCAGCAGCCTGGGCAGGGGGTACTCCTACGAGCAGTACTTC.

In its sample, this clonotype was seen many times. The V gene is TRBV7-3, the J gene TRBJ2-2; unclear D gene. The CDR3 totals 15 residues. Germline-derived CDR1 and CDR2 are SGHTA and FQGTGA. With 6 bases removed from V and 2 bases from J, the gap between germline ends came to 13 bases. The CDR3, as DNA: TGTGCCAGCAGGGGCAGCCGACTTAACACCGGGGAGCTGTTTTTT. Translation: CASRGSRLNTGELFF.